This paragraph covers one T cell receptor beta chain sequence. The data stem from a study of OX40 agonist ivuxolimab in advanced cancers. TCRdb keeps only in-frame clones here, not all; method: immunoSEQ multiplex PCR. This table has approximately 77,000 clones, 90% to 95% appearing once. The CDR3 is made up of 13 amino acids. Germline CDR1 is SGHNT and CDR2 is YYREEE (reference sequence). Trimming pared 0 bases from V and 7 bases from J, leaving 8 bases between. The cohort excluded patients with autoimmune disease history or systemic immunosuppression. The rearrangement uses TRBV5-4 and TRBJ2-1; D possibly corresponds to TRBD2 (5 bases). The sequencing here drew on CD4+ or CD8+ T cells sorted from blood, taken in a trial of the OX40 agonist ivuxolimab. The source of this sequence is an adult with an advanced solid tumor such as melanoma, head and neck, liver or kidney cancer. CDR3 nucleotides: TGTGCCAGCAGCTTGGTGGGCGGGAATGAGCAGTTCTTC. Its translation is CASSLVGGNEQFF.